A selection of T cell receptor beta chains follows, all from one sample in a study of beta chain features in type 1 diabetes. This table comes from immunoSEQ multiplex PCR, and its TCRdb copy is limited to in-frame clones, with some not included. Of 93,000 or so clones in the sample, 25% to 35% were seen once. The sequenced material came from central memory CD4+ T cells from blood. Receptors were obtained from a woman in her late teens or twenties with type 1 diabetes. CDR3s include the opening cysteine and the closing phenylalanine or tryptophan. Each record gives: D gene, J gene, V gene, clone size, CDR3 protein, CDR3 DNA. The D gene is left open where the match is weak. Where a row states a size, it is once, few, many or the class of an expanded clone; other rows omit it.

d_gene: NA; j_gene: TRBJ2-3; v_gene: TRBV19; abundance: NA; CDR3aa: CASSIQGIDTQYF; CDR3nt: TGTGCCAGTAGTATACAGGGGATCGATACGCAGTATTTT
d_gene: NA; j_gene: TRBJ2-5; v_gene: TRBV2; abundance: NA; CDR3aa: CASIATRSETQYF; CDR3nt: TGTGCCAGCATCGCGACTAGGTCCGAGACCCAGTACTTC
d_gene: TRBD1; j_gene: TRBJ2-7; v_gene: TRBV6-1; abundance: once; CDR3aa: CASSGGQGSFYEQYF; CDR3nt: TGTGCCAGCAGTGGTGGACAGGGAAGCTTCTACGAGCAGTACTTC
d_gene: NA; j_gene: TRBJ2-2; v_gene: TRBV7-6; abundance: NA; CDR3aa: CASSLRTASNTGELFF; CDR3nt: TGTGCCAGCAGCCTGAGGACAGCCTCGAACACCGGGGAGCTGTTTTTT
d_gene: NA; j_gene: TRBJ2-5; v_gene: TRBV6-6; abundance: NA; CDR3aa: CASSYGGQETQYF; CDR3nt: TGTGCCAGCAGTTACGGAGGGCAAGAGACCCAGTACTTC
d_gene: NA; j_gene: TRBJ2-2; v_gene: TRBV4-3; abundance: NA; CDR3aa: CASSLTRASGELFF; CDR3nt: TGCGCCAGCAGCTTGACTAGGGCAAGCGGGGAGCTGTTTTTT
d_gene: NA; j_gene: TRBJ2-2; v_gene: TRBV6-6; abundance: few; CDR3aa: CASSSPPDRNTGELFF; CDR3nt: TGTGCCAGCAGTTCCCCTCCGGACAGGAACACCGGGGAGCTGTTTTTT
d_gene: NA; j_gene: TRBJ1-1; v_gene: TRBV2; abundance: NA; CDR3aa: CASSVQRQVTEAFF; CDR3nt: TGTGCCAGCAGTGTTCAGAGACAGGTAACTGAAGCTTTCTTT
d_gene: TRBD2; j_gene: TRBJ2-3; v_gene: TRBV10-2; abundance: few; CDR3aa: CASSESRTSGMNTDTQYF; CDR3nt: TGCGCCAGCAGTGAGTCGAGGACTAGCGGGATGAACACAGATACGCAGTATTTT
d_gene: TRBD2; j_gene: TRBJ2-1; v_gene: TRBV5-4; abundance: NA; CDR3aa: CASSLRLAGVNEQFF; CDR3nt: TGTGCCAGCAGCTTGAGACTAGCGGGAGTCAATGAGCAGTTCTTC
d_gene: NA; j_gene: TRBJ2-7; v_gene: TRBV4-2; abundance: NA; CDR3aa: CASSQGSNQGIVYEQYF; CDR3nt: TGTGCCAGCAGCCAAGGATCTAACCAGGGGATAGTCTACGAGCAGTACTTC
d_gene: NA; j_gene: TRBJ1-3; v_gene: TRBV30; abundance: NA; CDR3aa: CAWRGGASGNTIYF; CDR3nt: TGTGCCTGGAGAGGGGGGGCAAGTGGAAACACCATATATTTT
d_gene: NA; j_gene: TRBJ1-1; v_gene: TRBV18; abundance: NA; CDR3aa: CASSPPAGLNTEAFF; CDR3nt: TGTGCCAGCTCACCACCGGCAGGGTTGAACACTGAAGCTTTCTTT
d_gene: NA; j_gene: TRBJ1-1; v_gene: TRBV14; abundance: NA; CDR3aa: CASSLTGMEEAFF; CDR3nt: TGTGCCAGCAGCCTTACAGGTATGGAAGAAGCTTTCTTT
d_gene: NA; j_gene: TRBJ2-5; v_gene: TRBV2; abundance: NA; CDR3aa: CASSERGETQYF; CDR3nt: TGTGCCAGCAGTGAAAGGGGGGAGACCCAGTACTTC
d_gene: TRBD1; j_gene: TRBJ2-1; v_gene: TRBV19; abundance: NA; CDR3aa: CASSTGQVVGSYNEQFF; CDR3nt: TGTGCCAGTAGTACTGGACAGGTAGTGGGCTCCTACAATGAGCAGTTCTTC
d_gene: TRBD1; j_gene: TRBJ1-4; v_gene: TRBV5-1; abundance: once; CDR3aa: CASSLGGTGDEKLFF; CDR3nt: TGCGCCAGCAGCTTGGGGGGGACAGGGGACGAAAAACTGTTTTTT
d_gene: NA; j_gene: TRBJ2-3; v_gene: TRBV28; abundance: few; CDR3aa: CASRLRQALSRPDTQYF; CDR3nt: TGTGCCAGCAGGCTTCGACAGGCTCTCTCTCGCCCAGATACGCAGTATTTT
d_gene: NA; j_gene: TRBJ1-4; v_gene: TRBV25-1; abundance: few; CDR3aa: CASSESGGGGEKLFF; CDR3nt: TGTGCCAGCAGTGAATCCGGCGGGGGAGGTGAAAAACTGTTTTTT
d_gene: TRBD2; j_gene: TRBJ2-5; v_gene: TRBV2; abundance: NA; CDR3aa: CASLAGGETQYF; CDR3nt: TGTGCCAGCCTAGCGGGAGGGGAGACCCAGTACTTC
d_gene: NA; j_gene: TRBJ2-2; v_gene: TRBV4-2; abundance: few; CDR3aa: CASSQDRGTGGTGELFF; CDR3nt: TGTGCCAGCAGCCAAGATCGGGGGACGGGTGGGACCGGGGAGCTGTTTTTT
d_gene: TRBD1; j_gene: TRBJ2-3; v_gene: TRBV28; abundance: few; CDR3aa: CASSPQPTGAPTDTQYF; CDR3nt: TGTGCCAGCAGTCCACAGCCCACAGGGGCCCCCACAGATACGCAGTATTTT
d_gene: TRBD1; j_gene: TRBJ1-5; v_gene: TRBV5-5; abundance: NA; CDR3aa: CASSFSGTVNQPQHF; CDR3nt: TGTGCCAGCAGCTTCTCAGGGACAGTCAATCAGCCCCAGCATTTT
d_gene: TRBD1; j_gene: TRBJ2-5; v_gene: TRBV27; abundance: NA; CDR3aa: CASTGTGNQETQYF; CDR3nt: TGTGCCAGCACCGGGACAGGGAATCAAGAGACCCAGTACTTC
d_gene: TRBD1; j_gene: TRBJ1-5; v_gene: TRBV27; abundance: NA; CDR3aa: CASSSNDRGGQPQHF; CDR3nt: TGTGCCAGCAGCTCTAATGACAGGGGGGGTCAGCCCCAGCATTTT
d_gene: NA; j_gene: TRBJ2-5; v_gene: TRBV2; abundance: NA; CDR3aa: CASSIGQSETQYF; CDR3nt: TGTGCCAGCAGTATAGGACAGTCGGAGACCCAGTACTTC
d_gene: NA; j_gene: TRBJ2-1; v_gene: TRBV7-8; abundance: NA; CDR3aa: CASSLEAGSGYNEQFF; CDR3nt: TGTGCCAGCAGCTTAGAGGCGGGATCGGGCTACAATGAGCAGTTCTTC
d_gene: TRBD1; j_gene: TRBJ1-2; v_gene: TRBV30; abundance: few; CDR3aa: CAWRVTGGVGYTF; CDR3nt: TGTGCCTGGAGAGTGACAGGGGGCGTTGGCTACACCTTC
d_gene: TRBD2; j_gene: TRBJ2-1; v_gene: TRBV19; abundance: many; CDR3aa: CASSTIAGGPNEQFF; CDR3nt: TGTGCCAGTAGTACCATAGCGGGAGGCCCTAATGAGCAGTTCTTC
d_gene: NA; j_gene: TRBJ2-7; v_gene: TRBV2; abundance: NA; CDR3aa: CASSDEGYEQYF; CDR3nt: TGTGCCAGCAGTGATGAGGGATACGAGCAGTACTTC
d_gene: NA; j_gene: TRBJ1-2; v_gene: TRBV7-9; abundance: NA; CDR3aa: CASSLDGTRYGYTF; CDR3nt: TGTGCCAGCAGCTTAGATGGCACACGCTATGGCTACACCTTC
d_gene: TRBD1; j_gene: TRBJ1-1; v_gene: TRBV7-9; abundance: few; CDR3aa: CASSASPGQSMNTEAFF; CDR3nt: TGTGCCAGCAGCGCCTCTCCGGGACAGAGTATGAACACTGAAGCTTTCTTT
d_gene: TRBD2; j_gene: TRBJ2-6; v_gene: TRBV6-1; abundance: NA; CDR3aa: CASSGAGTSGFYSGANVLTF; CDR3nt: TGTGCCAGCAGTGGGGCCGGGACTAGCGGTTTCTATTCTGGGGCCAACGTCCTGACTTTC
d_gene: NA; j_gene: TRBJ2-1; v_gene: TRBV18; abundance: few; CDR3aa: CASSRGSGYNEQFF; CDR3nt: TGTGCCAGCTCCCGGGGGTCCGGTTACAATGAGCAGTTCTTC
d_gene: TRBD1; j_gene: TRBJ2-3; v_gene: TRBV5-1; abundance: few; CDR3aa: CASSLRTGVRTDTQYF; CDR3nt: TGCGCCAGCAGCTTGAGGACAGGGGTGCGCACAGATACGCAGTATTTT
d_gene: NA; j_gene: TRBJ2-4; v_gene: TRBV7-9; abundance: NA; CDR3aa: CASSDWSGNIQYF; CDR3nt: TGTGCCAGCAGCGACTGGTCTGGAAACATTCAGTACTTC
d_gene: TRBD1; j_gene: TRBJ1-4; v_gene: TRBV4-3; abundance: few; CDR3aa: CASSLDRGEKLFF; CDR3nt: TGCGCCAGCAGCCTCGACAGGGGGGAAAAACTGTTTTTT
d_gene: TRBD2; j_gene: TRBJ2-4; v_gene: TRBV4-2; abundance: NA; CDR3aa: CASSQDGGSPTKNIQYF; CDR3nt: TGTGCCAGCAGCCAAGACGGCGGGAGTCCCACCAAAAACATTCAGTACTTC
d_gene: TRBD1; j_gene: TRBJ1-2; v_gene: TRBV7-2; abundance: NA; CDR3aa: CASSPSTGLISYGYTF; CDR3nt: TGTGCCAGCAGCCCATCGACAGGGCTAATCTCATATGGCTACACCTTC
d_gene: TRBD1; j_gene: TRBJ2-3; v_gene: TRBV27; abundance: NA; CDR3aa: CASSSDRAGATDTQYF; CDR3nt: TGTGCCAGCAGTTCGGACAGGGCGGGCGCCACAGATACGCAGTATTTT
d_gene: NA; j_gene: TRBJ2-3; v_gene: TRBV7-2; abundance: NA; CDR3aa: CASEEYTDTQYF; CDR3nt: TGTGCCAGCGAGGAATACACAGATACGCAGTATTTT
d_gene: NA; j_gene: TRBJ2-2; v_gene: TRBV30; abundance: NA; CDR3aa: CAWSSIVGGELFF; CDR3nt: TGTGCCTGGAGTTCTATCGTCGGGGGGGAGCTGTTTTTT
d_gene: TRBD1; j_gene: TRBJ1-2; v_gene: TRBV7-3; abundance: NA; CDR3aa: CASSTGDSGYTF; CDR3nt: TGTGCCAGCTCCACAGGGGATAGTGGCTACACCTTC
d_gene: TRBD1; j_gene: TRBJ1-2; v_gene: TRBV29-1; abundance: few; CDR3aa: CSVERRTLQGSDGYTF; CDR3nt: TGCAGCGTTGAGAGACGTACACTACAGGGGAGTGATGGCTACACCTTC
d_gene: TRBD2; j_gene: TRBJ2-2; v_gene: TRBV11-2; abundance: NA; CDR3aa: CATRQLAGTNTGELFF; CDR3nt: TGTGCCACCCGCCAACTAGCGGGGACGAACACCGGGGAGCTGTTTTTT
d_gene: TRBD1; j_gene: TRBJ1-1; v_gene: TRBV25-1; abundance: NA; CDR3aa: CASSYRGSEAFF; CDR3nt: TGTGCCAGCAGCTACAGGGGGAGTGAAGCTTTCTTT
d_gene: TRBD1; j_gene: TRBJ2-6; v_gene: TRBV19; abundance: NA; CDR3aa: CASSSRGPGANVLTF; CDR3nt: TGTGCCAGTAGTTCCAGGGGGCCCGGGGCCAACGTCCTGACTTTC
d_gene: NA; j_gene: TRBJ1-2; v_gene: TRBV28; abundance: NA; CDR3aa: CASSLSQVGYTF; CDR3nt: TGTGCCAGCAGTTTATCGCAGGTTGGCTACACCTTC
d_gene: TRBD2; j_gene: TRBJ2-2; v_gene: TRBV2; abundance: NA; CDR3aa: CASSELLAGHTGELFF; CDR3nt: TGTGCCAGCAGTGAATTGCTAGCGGGACACACCGGGGAGCTGTTTTTT
d_gene: TRBD2; j_gene: TRBJ2-3; v_gene: TRBV11-2; abundance: few; CDR3aa: CASSLEFLAGVPYF; CDR3nt: TGTGCCAGCAGCTTAGAGTTCCTCGCGGGAGTGCCGTATTTT
d_gene: NA; j_gene: TRBJ2-2; v_gene: TRBV5-1; abundance: NA; CDR3aa: CASSWGVVALDTGELFF; CDR3nt: TGCGCCAGCAGCTGGGGGGTGGTAGCCCTGGACACCGGGGAGCTGTTTTTT
d_gene: NA; j_gene: TRBJ2-2; v_gene: TRBV6-1; abundance: NA; CDR3aa: CASSDRTTNTGELFF; CDR3nt: TGTGCCAGCAGTGACCGGACAACGAACACCGGGGAGCTGTTTTTT
d_gene: NA; j_gene: TRBJ2-3; v_gene: TRBV18; abundance: NA; CDR3aa: CASSPTGTQTNYF; CDR3nt: TGTGCCAGCTCACCCACCGGGACTCAGACGAACTATTTT
d_gene: NA; j_gene: TRBJ2-1; v_gene: TRBV4-1; abundance: NA; CDR3aa: CASSQAPTSLGEQFF; CDR3nt: TGCGCCAGCAGCCAAGCGCCAACTAGTCTAGGTGAGCAGTTCTTC
d_gene: NA; j_gene: TRBJ1-1; v_gene: TRBV18; abundance: NA; CDR3aa: CASSPGSGNTEAFF; CDR3nt: TGTGCCAGCTCACCAGGGAGCGGGAACACTGAAGCTTTCTTT